Described below is a single T cell receptor beta chain sequence and its context. What it binds is not known. The entry originates in a study of OX40 agonist ivuxolimab in advanced cancers. Study in general: Partial responses were achieved by three patients, one with hepatocellular carcinoma and two with cutaneous melanoma.

CDR3 length: 18 residues. From germline, CDR1 is SNHLY and CDR2 FYNNEI. The V and J ends lost 4 bases and 0 bases respectively, with 16 bases between them. Profiling relied on immunoSEQ multiplex PCR, and the TCRdb table lists in-frame clones only, not all of them. The sample contains around 31,000 clones, around 90% of which appear only once. Study conclusions and caveats: Mean expanded clone counts were higher in CD8+ than CD4+ T cells. Specificity for antigen went undetermined in the expanded peripheral T cells.

The chain uses TRBV2 and TRBJ1-6, with D perhaps matching TRBD1 (5 bases). This clonotype originated in an adult with an advanced solid tumor such as melanoma, head and neck, liver or kidney cancer. Here the sequenced sample was CD4+ or CD8+ T cells sorted from blood, taken in a trial of the OX40 agonist ivuxolimab. In nucleotides, the CDR3 is TGTGCCAGCAGTGCGGGGGAGTCAAAGAGCTCCTATAATTCACCCCTCCACTTT. Amino acids: CASSAGESKSSYNSPLHF.